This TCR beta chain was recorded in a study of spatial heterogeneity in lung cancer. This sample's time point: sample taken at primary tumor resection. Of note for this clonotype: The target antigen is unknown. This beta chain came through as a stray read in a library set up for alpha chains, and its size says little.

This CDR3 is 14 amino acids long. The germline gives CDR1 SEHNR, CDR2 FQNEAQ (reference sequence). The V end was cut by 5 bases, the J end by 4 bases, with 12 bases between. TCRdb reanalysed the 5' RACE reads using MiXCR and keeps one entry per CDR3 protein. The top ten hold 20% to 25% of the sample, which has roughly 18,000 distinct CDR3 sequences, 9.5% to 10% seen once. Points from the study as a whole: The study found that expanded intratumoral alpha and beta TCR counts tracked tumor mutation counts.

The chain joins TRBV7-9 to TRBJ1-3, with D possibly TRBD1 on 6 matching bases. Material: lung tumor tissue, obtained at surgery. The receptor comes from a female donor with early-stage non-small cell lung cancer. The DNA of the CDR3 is TGTGCCAGCAGCCAACAGGGAGCGGGAAACACCATATATTTT. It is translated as CASSQQGAGNTIYF. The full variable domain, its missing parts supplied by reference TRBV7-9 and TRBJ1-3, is DTGVSQNPRHKITKRGQNVTFRCDPISEHNRLYWYRQTLGQGPEFLTYFQNEAQLEKSRLLSDRFSAERPKGSFSTLEIQRTEQGDSAMYLCASSQQGAGNTIYFGEGSWLTVV.